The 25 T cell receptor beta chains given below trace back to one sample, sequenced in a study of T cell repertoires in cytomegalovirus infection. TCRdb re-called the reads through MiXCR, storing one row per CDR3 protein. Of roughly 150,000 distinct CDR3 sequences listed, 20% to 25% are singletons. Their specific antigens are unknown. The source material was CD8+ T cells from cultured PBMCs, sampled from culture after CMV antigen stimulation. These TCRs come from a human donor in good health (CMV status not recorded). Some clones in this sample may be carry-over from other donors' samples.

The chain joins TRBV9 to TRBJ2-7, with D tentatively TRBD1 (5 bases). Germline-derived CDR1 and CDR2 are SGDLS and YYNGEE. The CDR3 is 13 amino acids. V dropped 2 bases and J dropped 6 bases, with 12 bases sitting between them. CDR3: CASSVGQPSEQYF. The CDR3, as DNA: TGTGCCAGCAGCGTGGGGCAACCTAGCGAGCAGTACTTC.

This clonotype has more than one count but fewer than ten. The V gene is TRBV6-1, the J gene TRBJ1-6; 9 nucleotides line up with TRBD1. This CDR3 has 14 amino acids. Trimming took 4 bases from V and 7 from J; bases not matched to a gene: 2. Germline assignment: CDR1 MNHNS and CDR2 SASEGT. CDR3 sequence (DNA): TGTGCCAGCAGTGGACAGGGGGAAAATTCACCCCTCCACTTT. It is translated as CASSGQGENSPLHF.

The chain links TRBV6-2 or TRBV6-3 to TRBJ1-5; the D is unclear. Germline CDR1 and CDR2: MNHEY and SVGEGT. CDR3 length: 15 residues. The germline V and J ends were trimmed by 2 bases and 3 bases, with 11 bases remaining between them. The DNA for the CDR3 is TGTGCCAGCAGTTACAGGGCCAGCTTCAATCAGCCCCAGCATTTT. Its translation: CASSYRASFNQPQHF.

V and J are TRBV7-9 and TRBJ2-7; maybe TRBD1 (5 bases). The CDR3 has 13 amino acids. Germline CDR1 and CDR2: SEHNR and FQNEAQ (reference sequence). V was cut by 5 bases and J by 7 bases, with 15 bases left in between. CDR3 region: CASSLPGAKEQYF. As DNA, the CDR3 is TGTGCCAGCAGCCTCCCTGGGGCGAAAGAGCAGTACTTC.

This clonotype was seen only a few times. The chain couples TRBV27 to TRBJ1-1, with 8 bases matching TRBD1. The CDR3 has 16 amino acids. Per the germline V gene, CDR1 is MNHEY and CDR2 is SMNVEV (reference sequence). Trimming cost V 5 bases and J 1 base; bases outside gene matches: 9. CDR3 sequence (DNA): TGTGCCAGCAGTACACCGGACAGGGAGCCGAACACTGAAGCTTTCTTT. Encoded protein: CASSTPDREPNTEAFF.

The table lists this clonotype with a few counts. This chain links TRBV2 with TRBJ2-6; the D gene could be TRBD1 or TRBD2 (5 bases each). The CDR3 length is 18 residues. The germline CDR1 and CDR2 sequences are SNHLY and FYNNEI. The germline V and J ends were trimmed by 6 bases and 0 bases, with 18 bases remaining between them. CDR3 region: CASSPSSGTYSGANVLTF. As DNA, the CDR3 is TGTGCCAGCAGCCCTTCCTCAGGGACCTACTCTGGGGCCAACGTCCTGACTTTC.

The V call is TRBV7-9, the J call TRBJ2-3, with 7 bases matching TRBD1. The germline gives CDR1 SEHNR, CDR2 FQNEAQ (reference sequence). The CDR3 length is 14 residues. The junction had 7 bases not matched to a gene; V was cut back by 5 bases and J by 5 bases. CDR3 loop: CASSPDREKDTQYF. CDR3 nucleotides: TGTGCCAGCAGCCCCGACAGGGAGAAAGATACGCAGTATTTT. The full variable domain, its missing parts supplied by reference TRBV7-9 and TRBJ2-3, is DTGVSQNPRHKITKRGQNVTFRCDPISEHNRLYWYRQTLGQGPEFLTYFQNEAQLEKSRLLSDRFSAERPKGSFSTLEIQRTEQGDSAMYLCASSPDREKDTQYFGPGTRLTVL.

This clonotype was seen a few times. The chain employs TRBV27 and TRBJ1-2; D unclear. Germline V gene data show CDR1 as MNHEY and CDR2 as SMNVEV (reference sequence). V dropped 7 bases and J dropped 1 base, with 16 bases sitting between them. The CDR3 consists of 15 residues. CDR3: CASTLQPDGNYGYTF. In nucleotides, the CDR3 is TGTGCCAGCACCCTCCAGCCTGACGGTAACTATGGCTACACCTTC.

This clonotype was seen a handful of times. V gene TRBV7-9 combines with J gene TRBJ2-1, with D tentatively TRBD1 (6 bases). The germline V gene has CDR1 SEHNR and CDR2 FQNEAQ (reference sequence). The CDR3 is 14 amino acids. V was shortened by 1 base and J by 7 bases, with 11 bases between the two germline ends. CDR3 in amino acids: CASSLDREINEQFF. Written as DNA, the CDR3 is TGTGCCAGCAGCTTAGACAGGGAAATTAATGAGCAGTTCTTC. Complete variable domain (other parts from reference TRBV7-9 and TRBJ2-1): DTGVSQNPRHKITKRGQNVTFRCDPISEHNRLYWYRQTLGQGPEFLTYFQNEAQLEKSRLLSDRFSAERPKGSFSTLEIQRTEQGDSAMYLCASSLDREINEQFFGPGTRLTVL.

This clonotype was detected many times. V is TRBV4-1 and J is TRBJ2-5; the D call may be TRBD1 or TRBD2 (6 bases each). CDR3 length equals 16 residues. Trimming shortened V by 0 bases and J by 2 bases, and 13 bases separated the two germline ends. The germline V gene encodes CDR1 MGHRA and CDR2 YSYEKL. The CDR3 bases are TGCGCCAGCAGCCAAGAAGGGGGGACGGATCAAGAGACCCAGTACTTC. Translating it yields CASSQEGGTDQETQYF.

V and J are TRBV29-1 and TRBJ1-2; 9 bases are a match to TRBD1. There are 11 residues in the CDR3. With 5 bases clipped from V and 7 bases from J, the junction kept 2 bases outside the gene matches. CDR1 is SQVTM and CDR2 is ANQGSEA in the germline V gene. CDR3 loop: CSVSDRGGYTF. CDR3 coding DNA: TGCAGCGTTTCGGACAGGGGTGGCTACACCTTC. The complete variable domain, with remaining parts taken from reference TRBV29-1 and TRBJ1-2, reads SAVISQKPSRDICQRGTSLTIQCQVDSQVTMMFWYRQQPGQSLTLIATANQGSEATYESGFVIDKFPISRPNLTFSTLTVSNMSPEDSSIYLCSVSDRGGYTFGSGTRLTVV.

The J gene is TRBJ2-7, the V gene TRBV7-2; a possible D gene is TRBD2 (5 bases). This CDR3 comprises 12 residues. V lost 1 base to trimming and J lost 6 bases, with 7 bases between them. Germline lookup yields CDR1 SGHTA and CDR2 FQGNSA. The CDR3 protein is CASSLDLAEQYF. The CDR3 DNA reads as TGTGCCAGCAGCTTAGATCTAGCCGAGCAGTACTTC.

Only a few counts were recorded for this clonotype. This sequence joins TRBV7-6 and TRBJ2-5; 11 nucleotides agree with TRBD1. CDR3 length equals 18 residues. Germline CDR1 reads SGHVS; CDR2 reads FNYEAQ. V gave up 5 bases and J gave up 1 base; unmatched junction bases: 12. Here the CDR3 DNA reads TGTGCCAGCAGCCCACGCTCCGGGACAGGGGGACTCCAAGAGACCCAGTACTTC. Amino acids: CASSPRSGTGGLQETQYF.

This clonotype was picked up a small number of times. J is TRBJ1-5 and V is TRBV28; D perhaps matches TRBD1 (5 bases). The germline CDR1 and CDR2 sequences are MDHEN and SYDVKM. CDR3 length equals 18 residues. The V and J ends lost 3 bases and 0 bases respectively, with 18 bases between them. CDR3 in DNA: TGTGCCAGCAGTTTCTCCGGGACGGTACCGGTTAGCAATCAGCCCCAGCATTTT. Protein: CASSFSGTVPVSNQPQHF.

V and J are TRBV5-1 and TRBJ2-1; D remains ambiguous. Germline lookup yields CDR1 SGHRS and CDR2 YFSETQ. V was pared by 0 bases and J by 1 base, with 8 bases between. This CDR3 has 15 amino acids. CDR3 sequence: CASSLVQKSYNEQFF. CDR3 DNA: TGCGCCAGCAGCTTGGTTCAGAAGTCCTACAATGAGCAGTTCTTC.

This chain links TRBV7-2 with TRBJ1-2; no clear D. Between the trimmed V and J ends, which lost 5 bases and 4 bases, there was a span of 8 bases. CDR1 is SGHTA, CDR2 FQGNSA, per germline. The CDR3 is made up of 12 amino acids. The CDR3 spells CASSQFGYGYTF. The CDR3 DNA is TGTGCCAGCAGCCAGTTCGGCTATGGCTACACCTTC. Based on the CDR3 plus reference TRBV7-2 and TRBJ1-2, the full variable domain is GAGVSQSPSNKVTEKGKDVELRCDPISGHTALYWYRQSLGQGLEFLIYFQGNSAPDKSGLPSDRFSAERTGGSVSTLTIQRTQQEDSAVYLCASSQFGYGYTFGSGTRLTVV.

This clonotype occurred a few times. CDR3 coding DNA: TGTGCCAGCAGCGATTGGGGACAGCCGAACACCGGGGAGCTGTTTTTT. Amino acid sequence: CASSDWGQPNTGELFF. The chain employs TRBV7-9 and TRBJ2-2, with 7 bases aligning to TRBD1. V shed 5 bases and J 0 bases; nucleotides not matched to a gene: 6. The CDR3 contains 16 residues. Germline V gives CDR1 SEHNR, CDR2 FQNEAQ (reference sequence).

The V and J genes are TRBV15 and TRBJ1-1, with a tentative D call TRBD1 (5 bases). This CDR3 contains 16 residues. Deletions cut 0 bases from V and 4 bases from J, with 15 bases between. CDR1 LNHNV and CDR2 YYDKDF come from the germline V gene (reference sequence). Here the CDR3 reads CATSRDQTLRGTEAFF. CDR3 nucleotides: TGTGCCACCAGCAGAGATCAGACCTTGAGGGGCACTGAAGCTTTCTTT.

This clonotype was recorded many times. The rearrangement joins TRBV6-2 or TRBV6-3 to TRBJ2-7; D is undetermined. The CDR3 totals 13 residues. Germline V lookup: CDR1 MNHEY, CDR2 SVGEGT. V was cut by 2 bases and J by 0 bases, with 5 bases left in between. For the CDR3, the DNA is TGTGCCAGCAGTTACACCTTCTCCTACGAGCAGTACTTC. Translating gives CASSYTFSYEQYF.

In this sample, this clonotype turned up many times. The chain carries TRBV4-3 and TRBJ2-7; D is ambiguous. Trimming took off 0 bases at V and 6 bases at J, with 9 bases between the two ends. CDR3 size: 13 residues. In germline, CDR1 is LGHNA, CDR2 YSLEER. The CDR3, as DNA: TGCGCCAGCAGCCAAGAGAGTAGGGCCGAGCAGTACTTC. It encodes CASSQESRAEQYF.

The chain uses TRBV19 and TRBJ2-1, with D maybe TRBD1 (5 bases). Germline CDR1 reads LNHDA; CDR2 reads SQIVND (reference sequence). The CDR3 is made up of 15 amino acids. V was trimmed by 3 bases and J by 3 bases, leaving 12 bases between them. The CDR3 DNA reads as TGTGCCAGTAGTATCGGTGGGGCTCGCTACAATGAGCAGTTCTTC. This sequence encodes CASSIGGARYNEQFF.

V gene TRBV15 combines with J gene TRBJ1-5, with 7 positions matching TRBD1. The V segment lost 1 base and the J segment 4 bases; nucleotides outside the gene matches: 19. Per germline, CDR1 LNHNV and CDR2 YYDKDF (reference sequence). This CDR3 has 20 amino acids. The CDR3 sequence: CATSRVPITGTEHLNQPQHF. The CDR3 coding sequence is TGTGCCACCAGCAGAGTTCCAATCACCGGGACAGAACACTTGAATCAGCCCCAGCATTTT.

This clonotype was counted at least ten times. The CDR3 spells CASSPGPGQITYEQYF. The CDR3, as DNA: TGTGCCAGCAGTCCCGGACCTGGACAGATTACCTACGAGCAGTACTTC. The V call is TRBV7-9, the J call TRBJ2-7; a possible D gene is TRBD1 (6 bases). Germline CDR1 SEHNR, CDR2 FQNEAQ (reference sequence). Deletions cut 6 bases from V and 2 bases from J, with 20 bases between. The CDR3 spans 16 residues.

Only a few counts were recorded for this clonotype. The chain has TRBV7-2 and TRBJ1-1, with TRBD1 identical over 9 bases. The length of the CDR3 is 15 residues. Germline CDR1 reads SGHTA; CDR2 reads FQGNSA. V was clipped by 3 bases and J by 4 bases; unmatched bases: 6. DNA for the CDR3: TGTGCCAGCAGCTTGAACAGGGGGCAAGGCACTGAAGCTTTCTTT. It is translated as CASSLNRGQGTEAFF.

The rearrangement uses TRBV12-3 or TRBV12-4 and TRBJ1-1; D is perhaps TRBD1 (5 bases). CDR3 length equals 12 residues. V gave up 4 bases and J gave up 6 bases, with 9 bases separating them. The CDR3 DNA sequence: TGTGCCAGCAGTTCGGGGGGGGCTGAAGCTTTCTTT. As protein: CASSSGGAEAFF.